These 5 T cell receptor beta chains came from one sample sequenced in a study of CD8 T cells in Susac syndrome. RNA amounts of about 0.45 to 1 ug underwent reverse transcription with random hexamers. A single record per CDR3 protein comes from TCRdb applying MiXCR to the immunoSEQ multiplex PCR reads. The data hold under 200,000 distinct CDR3 sequences, with roughly 90% observed a single time. Input material: CD4+ T cells from PBMCs. Source of these receptors: a human donor with Susac syndrome.

The chain is built from TRBV24-1 and TRBJ2-2; D may correspond to TRBD1 or TRBD2 (5 bases each). There are 17 residues in the CDR3. Trimming stripped 4 bases from V and 6 bases from J, with 20 bases between. CDR1 is KGHDR and CDR2 is SFDVKD in the germline V gene. The CDR3 loop is CATSEQQDLAMSGELFF. The CDR3 coding sequence is TGTGCCACCAGTGAGCAACAGGACTTGGCTATGTCCGGGGAGCTGTTTTTT.

V gene TRBV4-2 combines with J gene TRBJ2-1, with TRBD2 matching over 7 bases. Germline V gives CDR1 LGHNA, CDR2 YNFKEQ. The ends lost 0 bases at V and 9 bases at J; junction bases unmatched: 11. There are 16 residues in the CDR3. The CDR3 nucleotides are TGTGCCAGCAGCCAAGAAATTCCCGGGGAGGGCGGTGAGCAGTTCTTC. It translates to CASSQEIPGEGGEQFF.

The V and J genes are TRBV5-1 and TRBJ2-7, with 7 bases identical to TRBD1. The CDR3 is 15 amino acids. Germline lookup yields CDR1 SGHRS and CDR2 YFSETQ. V shed 4 bases, J shed 2 bases, and the junction held 9 bases outside the gene matches. The CDR3 here is CASSHGTEVPYEQYF. CDR3 DNA sequence: TGCGCCAGCAGCCACGGGACAGAAGTACCCTACGAGCAGTACTTC.

V usage is TRBV12-3 or TRBV12-4 and J usage is TRBJ1-5; 9 nucleotides match TRBD1. The J segment lost 3 bases and the V segment lost 6 bases, leaving 3 bases of the junction unmatched. This CDR3 spans 14 amino acids. In nucleotides, the CDR3 is TGTGCCAGCAGGACAGGGGGTATCAATCAGCCCCAGCATTTT. It is translated as CASRTGGINQPQHF.

The chain employs TRBV3-1 and TRBJ2-2; D is undetermined. Looked up from germline, CDR1 is LGHDT and CDR2 is YNNKEL (reference sequence). Between the trimmed V and J ends, which lost 2 bases and 4 bases, there was a span of 5 bases. This CDR3 contains 13 residues. CDR3 amino acids: CASSQIRTGELFF. The CDR3 DNA sequence: TGTGCCAGCAGCCAAATTCGCACCGGGGAGCTGTTTTTT.